Following are 20 T cell receptor beta chains from one sample sequenced in a study of cytotoxic CD8 clonotypes in ibrutinib-treated CLL. The repertoire was sequenced with immunoSEQ multiplex PCR; TCRdb's copy has only in-frame clones and lacks some. The repertoire holds some 23,000 clones, over 55% seen once, with around 42% in the top ten. Sequencing used PBMCs, obtained after 12 months of ibrutinib treatment. The receptors derive from a human donor with chronic lymphocytic leukemia.

The chain recombines TRBV5-1 with TRBJ2-5; D remains ambiguous. The J call may be faulty, since TRBJ2-7 better matches the DNA end. The CDR3 consists of 10 residues. The germline gives CDR1 SGHRS, CDR2 YFSETQ. The CDR3 nucleotides are TGCGCCAGCGGCGCCTACGAGCAGTACTTC. It specifies CASGAYEQYF.

This chain connects TRBV7-3 to TRBJ2-5, with 10 positions matching TRBD2. Trimming at V came to 5 bases and at J to 3 bases, leaving 3 bases not matched to a gene. Germline V CDR1 and CDR2: SGHTA, FQGTGA. This CDR3 has 14 amino acids. The CDR3 region is CASSPSGGEETQYF. CDR3 coding DNA: TGTGCCAGCAGCCCTAGCGGGGGTGAAGAGACCCAGTACTTC.

This rearrangement joins TRBV20-1 to TRBJ2-7; 7 positions match TRBD2. Losses at the gene ends were 3 bases for V and 5 bases for J; bases not matched to a gene: 1. Germline CDR1 reads DFQATT; CDR2 reads SNEGSKA (reference sequence). This CDR3 has 11 residues. The CDR3 protein is CSASAGDEQYF. CDR3 sequence (DNA): TGCAGTGCTAGTGCGGGGGACGAGCAGTACTTC.

V is TRBV20-1 and J is TRBJ2-7; possibly TRBD2 for D (5 bases). The germline CDR1 and CDR2 sequences are DFQATT and SNEGSKA (reference sequence). This CDR3 comprises 11 residues. Trimming removed 6 bases at V and 7 bases at J, with 13 bases between. The CDR3 DNA is TGCAGTGCCACACGGTCGGGGGAGCAGTACTTC. Protein sequence: CSATRSGEQYF.

The chain recombines TRBV5-6 with TRBJ2-5; 10 nucleotides align to TRBD1. The V and J ends lost 4 bases and 2 bases, in that order; junction bases with no gene match: 5. This CDR3 has 15 amino acids. CDR1 is SGHDT, CDR2 YYEEEE, per germline. CDR3 residues: CASSMDRGNQETQYF. CDR3 coding DNA: TGTGCCAGCAGCATGGACAGGGGGAATCAAGAGACCCAGTACTTC.

The rearrangement joins TRBV29-1 to TRBJ2-7; TRBD1 is a possible D gene (6 bases). The germline CDR1 and CDR2 sequences are SQVTM and ANQGSEA. The CDR3 has 10 residues. DNA for the CDR3: TGCACCCAGGGGAGAGACGAGCAGTACTTC. It encodes CTQGRDEQYF.

The V and J genes are TRBV5-1 and TRBJ2-7, with D possibly being TRBD1 (7 bases). From germline, CDR1 is SGHRS and CDR2 YFSETQ. V was clipped by 4 bases and J by 4 bases, with 15 bases between them. CDR3 length: 14 residues. The CDR3 DNA follows: TGCGCCAGCAGCCTTGACAGGGAGGTGTACGAGCAGTACTTC. This sequence encodes CASSLDREVYEQYF.

The chain joins TRBV9 to TRBJ1-1; no definite D call. Between the trimmed V and J ends, which lost 0 bases and 8 bases, there was a span of 14 bases. Germline CDR1 and CDR2: SGDLS and YYNGEE. The CDR3 extends over 14 amino acids. CDR3: CASSVGDMTTEAFF. The CDR3 region has the DNA TGTGCCAGCAGCGTAGGCGACATGACGACCGAAGCTTTCTTT. The full variable domain, with the rest looked up from reference TRBV9 and TRBJ1-1, is DSGVTQTPKHLITATGQRVTLRCSPRSGDLSVYWYQQSLDQGLQFLIQYYNGEERAKGNILERFSAQQFPDLHSELNLSSLELGDSALYFCASSVGDMTTEAFFGQGTRLTVV.

This chain connects TRBV10-3 to TRBJ2-7, with D perhaps assigned TRBD1 or TRBD2 (5 bases each). The germline CDR1 and CDR2 sequences are ENHRY and SYGVKD. The CDR3 contains 13 residues. The V gene lost 3 bases and the J gene lost 2 bases, with 8 bases spanning the gap. The CDR3 DNA sequence: TGTGCCATCAGTGAACCGGGACCCTACGAGCAGTACTTC. Translation: CAISEPGPYEQYF.

The chain carries TRBV7-2 and TRBJ2-7; D not certain. This CDR3 contains 12 residues. V lost 5 bases, J lost 5 bases, and 10 bases lay in between. Germline-derived CDR1 and CDR2 are SGHTA and FQGNSA. CDR3 in DNA: TGTGCCAGCAGCCCTTTAGGGAACGAGCAGTACTTC. It translates to CASSPLGNEQYF.

The chain uses TRBV7-6 and TRBJ1-1; 8 bases map to TRBD1. CDR3 length equals 15 residues. The V and J ends lost 5 bases and 5 bases, in that order; junction bases with no gene match: 10. From germline, CDR1 is SGHVS and CDR2 FNYEAQ. DNA of the CDR3: TGTGCCAGCAGCCCCTTCACAGGGGGAGGGACTGAAGCTTTCTTT. Its protein is CASSPFTGGGTEAFF.

With respect to this clone: The junction differs from germline at one of its ends, possibly a read error. The sample has other DNA sequences that encode this CDR3 too. The chain couples TRBV28 to TRBJ2-5; no reliable D call. Germline V lookup: CDR1 MDHEN, CDR2 SYDVKM. The CDR3 length is 13 residues. The CDR3 DNA follows: TGTGCTAGCAGAGGACCGGGCGTCGTGGCCCAGTACTTC. Translated: CASRGPGVVAQYF.

This chain links TRBV2 with TRBJ2-7; D tentatively fits TRBD1 or TRBD2 (6 bases each). Trimming stripped 5 bases from V and 1 base from J, with 15 bases between. The V gene's germline CDR1 is SNHLY and CDR2 FYNNEI. The length of the CDR3 is 15 residues. CDR3 in DNA: TGTGCCAGCAGTCTCCGAAGAGGGGGGTCCTACGAGCAGTACTTC. It codes for CASSLRRGGSYEQYF.

CDR3 protein: CAWKGNARRVNEKLFF. DNA of the CDR3: TGTGCCTGGAAGGGTAACGCAAGACGGGTTAATGAAAAACTGTTTTTT. This chain connects TRBV30 to TRBJ1-4; D remains unclear. This CDR3 comprises 16 residues. The V gene's germline CDR1 is GTSNPN and CDR2 SVGIG (reference sequence). V was cut by 4 bases and J by 4 bases, with 19 bases left in between.

The chain is built from TRBV7-8 and TRBJ1-4; no reliable D call. Trimming cost V 5 bases and J 0 bases, with 10 bases left between them. This CDR3 is 15 amino acids long. Germline V gene data show CDR1 as SGHVS and CDR2 as FQNEAQ. CDR3 sequence: CASSPRGATNEKLFF. In DNA form, the CDR3 reads TGTGCCAGCAGCCCCCGAGGTGCAACTAATGAAAAACTGTTTTTT.

The V gene is TRBV5-5, the J gene TRBJ2-1; the match to TRBD1 covers 11 bases. With V trimmed by 4 bases and J by 5 bases, 5 bases remained unmatched. The CDR3 is 15 amino acids. Germline loops: CDR1 SGHKS, CDR2 YYEKEE (reference sequence). CDR3 in amino acids: CASSPGQGVDNEQFF. Written as DNA, the CDR3 is TGTGCCAGCAGCCCGGGACAGGGGGTGGACAATGAGCAGTTCTTC.

This clone was counted a few times. The V gene is TRBV28, the J gene TRBJ2-1; 7 bases line up with TRBD1. J gave up 2 bases and V 2 bases, and 6 bases lay outside the gene matches. The germline V gene encodes CDR1 MDHEN and CDR2 SYDVKM. This CDR3 region has 16 residues. Written as DNA, the CDR3 is TGTGCCAGCAGTTTAGTTGACAGGGTTCCCTACAATGAGCAGTTCTTC. Residues: CASSLVDRVPYNEQFF.

The chain uses TRBV18 and TRBJ1-3, with 8 positions matching TRBD1. J lost 1 base, V lost 4 bases, and 6 bases had no gene match. CDR3 length: 16 amino acids. Germline CDR1 is KGHSH and CDR2 is LQKENI. The CDR3 DNA is TGTGCCAGCTCACAGGACAGGGAGCGGTCTGGAAACACCATATATTTT. Amino acid sequence: CASSQDRERSGNTIYF. The variable domain in full, completed from reference TRBV18 and TRBJ1-3, reads NAGVMQNPRHLVRRRGQEARLRCSPMKGHSHVYWYRQLPEEGLKFMVYLQKENIIDESGMPKERFSAEFPKEGPSILRIQQVVRGDSAAYFCASSQDRERSGNTIYFGEGSWLTVV.

This sequence joins TRBV28 and TRBJ2-7, with 9 bases identical to TRBD1. The CDR3 spans 15 residues. The J segment lost 2 bases and the V segment lost 5 bases, leaving 7 bases of the junction unmatched. The germline gives CDR1 MDHEN, CDR2 SYDVKM. The CDR3 reads CASSLGTGKTYEQYF. CDR3 in DNA: TGTGCCAGCAGTCTCGGGACAGGGAAGACCTACGAGCAGTACTTC. The full variable domain, completed using reference TRBV28 and TRBJ2-7, is DVKVTQSSRYLVKRTGEKVFLECVQDMDHENMFWYRQDPGLGLRLIYFSYDVKMKEKGDIPEGYSVSREKKERFSLILESASTNQTSMYLCASSLGTGKTYEQYFGPGTRLTVT.

V is TRBV5-8 and J is TRBJ2-2; possible D gene TRBD2, 5 bases. The V end was cut by 0 bases, the J end by 4 bases, with 10 bases between. The germline V gene has CDR1 SGHTS and CDR2 YDEGEE. The CDR3 is 15 amino acids. CDR3 DNA: TGTGCCAGCAGCTTGGTTCGGGGTGGCACCGGGGAGCTGTTTTTT. This encodes CASSLVRGGTGELFF.